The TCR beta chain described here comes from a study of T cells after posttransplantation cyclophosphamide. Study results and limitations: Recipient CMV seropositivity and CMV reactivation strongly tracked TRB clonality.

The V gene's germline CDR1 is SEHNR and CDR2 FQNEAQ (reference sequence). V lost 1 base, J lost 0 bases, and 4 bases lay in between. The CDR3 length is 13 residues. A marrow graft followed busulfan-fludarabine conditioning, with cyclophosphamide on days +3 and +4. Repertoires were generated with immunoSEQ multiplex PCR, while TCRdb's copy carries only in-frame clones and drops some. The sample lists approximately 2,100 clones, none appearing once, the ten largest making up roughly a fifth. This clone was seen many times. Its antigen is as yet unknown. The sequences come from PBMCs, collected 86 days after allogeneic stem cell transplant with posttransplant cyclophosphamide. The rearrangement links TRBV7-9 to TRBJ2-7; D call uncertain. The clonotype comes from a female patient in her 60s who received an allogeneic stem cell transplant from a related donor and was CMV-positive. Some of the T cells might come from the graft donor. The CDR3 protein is CASSLGASYEQYF. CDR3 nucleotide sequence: TGTGCCAGCAGCTTAGGAGCCTCCTACGAGCAGTACTTC. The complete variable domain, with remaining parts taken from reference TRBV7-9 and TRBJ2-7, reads DTGVSQNPRHKITKRGQNVTFRCDPISEHNRLYWYRQTLGQGPEFLTYFQNEAQLEKSRLLSDRFSAERPKGSFSTLEIQRTEQGDSAMYLCASSLGASYEQYFGPGTRLTVT.